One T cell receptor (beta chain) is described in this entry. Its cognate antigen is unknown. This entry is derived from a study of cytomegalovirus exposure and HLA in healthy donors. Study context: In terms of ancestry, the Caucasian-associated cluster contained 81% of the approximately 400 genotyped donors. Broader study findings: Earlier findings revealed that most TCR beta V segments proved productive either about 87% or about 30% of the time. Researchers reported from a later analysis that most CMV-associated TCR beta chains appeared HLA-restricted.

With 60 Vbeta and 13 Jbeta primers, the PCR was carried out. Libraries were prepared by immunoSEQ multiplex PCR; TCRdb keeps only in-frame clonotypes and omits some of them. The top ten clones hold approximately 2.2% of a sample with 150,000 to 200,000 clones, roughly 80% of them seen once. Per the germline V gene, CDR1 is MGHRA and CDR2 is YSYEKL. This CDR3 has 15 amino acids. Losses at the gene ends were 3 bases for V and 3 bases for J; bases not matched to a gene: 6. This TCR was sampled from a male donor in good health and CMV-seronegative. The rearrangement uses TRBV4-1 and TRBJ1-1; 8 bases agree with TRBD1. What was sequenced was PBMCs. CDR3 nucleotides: TGCGCCAGCAGCCATACCGCAGGGGGCCACACTGAAGCTTTCTTT. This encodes CASSHTAGGHTEAFF.